This T cell receptor beta chain was identified during a study of blood T cell repertoires in COVID-19. Study at large: T cells, B-cell-depleted T cells, or PBMCs provided the cDNA or gDNA that served as material.

This clone was seen a single time. Profiling relied on immunoSEQ multiplex PCR, and the TCRdb table lists in-frame clones only, not all of them. Here the sample spans tens of thousands of clones, about four fifths being singletons. Trimming took 3 bases from V and 2 from J, leaving 14 bases between them. Looked up from germline, CDR1 is WSHSY and CDR2 is SAAADI. The CDR3 covers 15 residues. This TCR was recovered from a man aged 45-65 years with active COVID-19. V is TRBV10-2 and J is TRBJ2-7; D may be TRBD2 (5 bases). The sequencing input was peripheral blood. CDR3 DNA: TGCGCCAGCAGTGAACGGGGAGAGGGAGCCTACGAGCAGTACTTC. Translating gives CASSERGEGAYEQYF.